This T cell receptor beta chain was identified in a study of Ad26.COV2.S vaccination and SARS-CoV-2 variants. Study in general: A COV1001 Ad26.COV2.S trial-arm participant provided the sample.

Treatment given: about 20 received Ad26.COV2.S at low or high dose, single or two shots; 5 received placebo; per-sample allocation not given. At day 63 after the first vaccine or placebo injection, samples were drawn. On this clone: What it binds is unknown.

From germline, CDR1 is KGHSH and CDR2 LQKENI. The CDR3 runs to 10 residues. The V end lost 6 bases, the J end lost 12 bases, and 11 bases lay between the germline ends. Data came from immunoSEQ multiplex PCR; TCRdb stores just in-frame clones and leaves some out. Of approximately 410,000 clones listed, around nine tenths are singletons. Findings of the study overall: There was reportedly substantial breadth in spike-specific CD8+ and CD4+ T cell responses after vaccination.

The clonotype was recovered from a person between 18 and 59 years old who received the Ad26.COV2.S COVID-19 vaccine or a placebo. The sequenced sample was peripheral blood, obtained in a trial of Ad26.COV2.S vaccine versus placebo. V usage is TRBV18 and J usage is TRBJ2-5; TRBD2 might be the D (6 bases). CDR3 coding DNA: TGTGCCAGCTCCGACGGGAGAAAGTACTTC. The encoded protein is CASSDGRKYF.